This T cell receptor (beta chain) was captured in a study of blood T cell repertoires in COVID-19. Study overall: Sites across the United States, Italy and Spain contributed samples from acute and convalescent COVID-19. T cells, B-cell-depleted T cells, or PBMCs supplied cDNA or gDNA.

CDR1 is SEHNR, CDR2 FQNEAQ, per germline (reference sequence). The V gene end was trimmed by 4 bases and the J gene end by 7 bases; junction bases not matched to a gene: 6. This CDR3 has 15 amino acids. Assay: immunoSEQ multiplex PCR; the TCRdb copy retains only in-frame clones and omits some. The sample includes 250,000 or so clones, around 90% of them seen just once. This TCR came from a woman between 25 and 40 years old with acute COVID-19. V gene TRBV7-9 combines with J gene TRBJ2-1; 11 bases fit TRBD1. The sequenced material came from PBMCs or T cells enriched from blood (not recorded which). The CDR3 nucleotides are TGTGCCAGCAGCTATCCGGGACAGGGGGTGAATGAGCAGTTCTTC. Translated: CASSYPGQGVNEQFF.